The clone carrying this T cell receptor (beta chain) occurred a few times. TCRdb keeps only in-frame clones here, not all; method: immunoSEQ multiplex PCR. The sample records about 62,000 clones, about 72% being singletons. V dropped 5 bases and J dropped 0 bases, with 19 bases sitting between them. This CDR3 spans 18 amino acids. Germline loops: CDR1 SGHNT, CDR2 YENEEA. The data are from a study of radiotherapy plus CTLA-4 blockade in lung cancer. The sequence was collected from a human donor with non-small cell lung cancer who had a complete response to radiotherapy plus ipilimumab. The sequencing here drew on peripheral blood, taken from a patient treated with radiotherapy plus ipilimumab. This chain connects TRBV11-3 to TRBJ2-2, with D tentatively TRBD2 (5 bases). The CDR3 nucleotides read TGTGCCAGCAGCCCCGTGGTCCGGGATCCTCCGAACACCGGGGAGCTGTTTTTT. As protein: CASSPVVRDPPNTGELFF.